Described below is a single T cell receptor beta chain sequence and its context. Its specificity is not known. Germline CDR1 and CDR2: MDHEN and SYDVKM. Trimming removed 2 bases from V and 9 bases from J, with 8 bases in between. The CDR3 loop spans 12 amino acids. These data originate in a study of shared clonotypes between healthy human individuals. Overall study results and limits: Non-shared clonotypes had lower generation probabilities than clonotypes shared by all four sorted-subset donors. Since donors were few, the genetic and exposure-history diversity represented was limited. The study's rarefaction showed incomplete sorted-subset sequencing despite large depth.

Genomic DNA of every subset was divided equally among multiple immunoSEQ plates. Generated by immunoSEQ multiplex PCR, the TCRdb table keeps only in-frame clones and is missing some. Of about 1 million clones in the sample, roughly 80% are singletons; the top ten hold roughly 1.4%. The specimen was memory CD4+ T cells sorted from blood. As for subset: CD45RA-negative fraction. The sequence was collected from a young man in good health. The chain recombines TRBV28 with TRBJ1-5; no clear D gene. The CDR3 here is CASSLRASPQHF. CDR3 sequence (DNA): TGTGCCAGCAGTTTACGGGCTTCGCCCCAGCATTTT.